This is a list of T cell receptor beta chains from one sample in a study of technical replicates of blood from a handful of donors. Data came from immunoSEQ multiplex PCR; TCRdb stores just in-frame clones and leaves some out. In the table there are around 83,000 clones, about 92% of which are singletons. Material for sequencing was T cells isolated from PBMCs. These receptors were taken from a human donor in good health. The CDR3 runs from the conserved cysteine through the conserved F or W. D genes are given only for firm matches. Size is stated for part of the rows, as once, few or many counts, or as a class when the clone is expanded.

TRBJ2-2	TRBV11-3	TRBD2	-	CASSPGLADTGELFF	TGTGCCAGCAGCCCCGGACTAGCGGACACCGGGGAGCTGTTTTTT
TRBJ2-3	TRBV2	TRBD1	-	CANSRGQGATDTQYF	TGTGCCAACTCAAGAGGGCAGGGGGCAACAGATACGCAGTATTTT
TRBJ1-5	TRBV5-6	-	-	CASSLSMRSNQPQHF	TGTGCCAGCAGCTTATCGATGCGGAGCAATCAGCCCCAGCATTTT
TRBJ2-7	TRBV5-1	TRBD2	-	CASSSTVAGPHLAQYF	TGCGCCAGCAGCTCGACCGTAGCGGGACCGCATCTCGCGCAGTACTTC
TRBJ2-6	TRBV9	-	-	CASSLFESGANVLTF	TGTGCCAGCAGCCTGTTTGAGTCTGGGGCCAACGTCCTGACTTTC
TRBJ1-5	TRBV4-2	TRBD1	few	CASSREQGASNQPQHF	TGTGCCAGCAGCCGTGAACAGGGGGCGAGCAATCAGCCCCAGCATTTT
TRBJ2-3	TRBV28	TRBD1	-	CASSGTVSTDTQYF	TGTGCCAGCAGTGGGACAGTTAGCACAGATACGCAGTATTTT
TRBJ2-2	TRBV7-9	-	-	CASSVVPGGNTGELFF	TGTGCCAGCAGCGTAGTGCCGGGGGGCAACACCGGGGAGCTGTTTTTT
TRBJ2-1	TRBV30	TRBD2	-	CAWSLMASGSGSYNEQFF	TGTGCCTGGAGTTTAATGGCTAGCGGGAGCGGGTCCTACAATGAGCAGTTCTTC
TRBJ2-7	TRBV2	-	few	CASSTTGYYEQYF	TGTGCCAGCAGTACTACAGGGTACTACGAGCAGTACTTC
TRBJ1-1	TRBV10-3	-	-	CAISVSRDTEAFF	TGTGCCATCAGTGTCTCCAGGGACACTGAAGCTTTCTTT
TRBJ1-6	TRBV6-1	TRBD1	-	CASSDRQGSSSYNSPLHF	TGTGCCAGCAGTGATCGACAGGGATCGAGCTCCTATAATTCACCCCTCCACTTT
TRBJ2-1	TRBV5-1	-	-	CASSPVRSYNEQFF	TGCGCCAGCAGCCCCGTCCGCTCCTACAATGAGCAGTTCTTC
TRBJ2-6	TRBV5-4	TRBD1	few	CASSPGQGLSGANVLTF	TGTGCCAGCAGCCCGGGACAGGGCCTCTCTGGGGCCAACGTCCTGACTTTC